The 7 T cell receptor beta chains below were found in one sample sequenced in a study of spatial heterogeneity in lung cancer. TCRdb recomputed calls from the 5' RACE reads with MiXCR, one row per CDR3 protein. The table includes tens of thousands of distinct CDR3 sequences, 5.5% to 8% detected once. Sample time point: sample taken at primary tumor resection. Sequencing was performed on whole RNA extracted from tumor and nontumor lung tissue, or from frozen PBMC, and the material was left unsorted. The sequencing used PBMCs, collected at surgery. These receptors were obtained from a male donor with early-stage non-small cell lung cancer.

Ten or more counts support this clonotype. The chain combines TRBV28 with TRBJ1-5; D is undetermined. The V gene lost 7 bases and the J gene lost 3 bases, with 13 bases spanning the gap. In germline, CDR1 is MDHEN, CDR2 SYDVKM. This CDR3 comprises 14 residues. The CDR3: CASKEYSPNQPQHF. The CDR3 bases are TGTGCCAGCAAAGAATACAGCCCCAATCAGCCCCAGCATTTT.

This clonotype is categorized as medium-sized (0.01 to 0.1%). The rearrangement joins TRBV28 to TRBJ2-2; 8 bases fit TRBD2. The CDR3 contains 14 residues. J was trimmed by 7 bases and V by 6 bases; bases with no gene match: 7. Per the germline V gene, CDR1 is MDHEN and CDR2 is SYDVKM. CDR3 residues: CASRSTSGGGELFF. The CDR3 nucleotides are TGTGCCAGCAGGAGTACTAGCGGTGGCGGGGAGCTGTTTTTT.

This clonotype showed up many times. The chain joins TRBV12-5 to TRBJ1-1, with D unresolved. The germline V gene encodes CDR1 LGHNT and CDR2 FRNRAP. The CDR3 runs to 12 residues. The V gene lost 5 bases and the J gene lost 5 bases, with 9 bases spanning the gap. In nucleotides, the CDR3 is TGTGCTAGTGGTCCTGGACGTACTGAAGCTTTCTTT. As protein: CASGPGRTEAFF.

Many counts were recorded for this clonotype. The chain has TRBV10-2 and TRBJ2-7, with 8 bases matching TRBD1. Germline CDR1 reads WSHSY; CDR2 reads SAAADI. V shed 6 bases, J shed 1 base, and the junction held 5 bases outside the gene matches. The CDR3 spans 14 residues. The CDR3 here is CASSGQGPSYEQYF. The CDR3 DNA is TGCGCCAGCAGCGGACAGGGCCCGTCCTACGAGCAGTACTTC.

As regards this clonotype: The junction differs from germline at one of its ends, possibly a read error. CDR3 DNA sequence: TGTGCCAGCAAGGGCCCGAACAATCAGCAGTTCTTC. Translation: CASKGPNNQQFF. The rearrangement links TRBV2 to TRBJ2-1; D call uncertain. CDR3 size: 12 residues. Germline CDR1 SNHLY, CDR2 FYNNEI.

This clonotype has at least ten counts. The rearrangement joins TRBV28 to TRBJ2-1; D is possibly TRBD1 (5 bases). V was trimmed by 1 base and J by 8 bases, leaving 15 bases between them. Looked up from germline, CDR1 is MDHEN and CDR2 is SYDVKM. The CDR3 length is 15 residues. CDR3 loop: CASSLYGQGVYEQFF. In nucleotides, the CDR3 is TGTGCCAGCAGTTTATACGGGCAGGGTGTCTATGAGCAGTTCTTC. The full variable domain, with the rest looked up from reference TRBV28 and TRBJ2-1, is DVKVTQSSRYLVKRTGEKVFLECVQDMDHENMFWYRQDPGLGLRLIYFSYDVKMKEKGDIPEGYSVSREKKERFSLILESASTNQTSMYLCASSLYGQGVYEQFFGPGTRLTVL.

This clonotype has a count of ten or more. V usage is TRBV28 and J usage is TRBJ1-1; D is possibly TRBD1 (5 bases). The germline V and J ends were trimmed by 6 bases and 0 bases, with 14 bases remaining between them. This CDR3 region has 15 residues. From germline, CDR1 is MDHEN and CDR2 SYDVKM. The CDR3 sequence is CASSPTGEMNTEAFF. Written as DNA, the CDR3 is TGTGCCAGCAGCCCCACGGGGGAGATGAACACTGAAGCTTTCTTT.